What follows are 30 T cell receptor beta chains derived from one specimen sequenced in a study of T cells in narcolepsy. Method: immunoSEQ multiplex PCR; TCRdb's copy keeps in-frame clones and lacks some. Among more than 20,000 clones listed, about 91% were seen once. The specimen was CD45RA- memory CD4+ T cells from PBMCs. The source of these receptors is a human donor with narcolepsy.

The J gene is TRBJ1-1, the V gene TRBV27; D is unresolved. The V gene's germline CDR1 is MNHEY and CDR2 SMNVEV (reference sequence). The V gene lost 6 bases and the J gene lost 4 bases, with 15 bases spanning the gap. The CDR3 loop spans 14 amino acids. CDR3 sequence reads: CASRPANWGTEAFF. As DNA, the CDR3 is TGTGCCAGCAGGCCCGCCAACTGGGGCACTGAAGCTTTCTTT.

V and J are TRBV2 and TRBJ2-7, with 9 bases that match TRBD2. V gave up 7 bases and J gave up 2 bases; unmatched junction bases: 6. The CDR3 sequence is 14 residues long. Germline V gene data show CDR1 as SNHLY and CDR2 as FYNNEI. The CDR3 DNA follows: TGTGCCAGCACCCGAGCGGGAGGTCCCTACGAGCAGTACTTC. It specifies CASTRAGGPYEQYF. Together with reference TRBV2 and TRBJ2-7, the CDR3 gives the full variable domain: EPEVTQTPSHQVTQMGQEVILRCVPISNHLYFYWYRQILGQKVEFLVSFYNNEISEKSEIFDDQFSVERPDGSNFTLKIRSTKLEDSAMYFCASTRAGGPYEQYFGPGTRLTVT.

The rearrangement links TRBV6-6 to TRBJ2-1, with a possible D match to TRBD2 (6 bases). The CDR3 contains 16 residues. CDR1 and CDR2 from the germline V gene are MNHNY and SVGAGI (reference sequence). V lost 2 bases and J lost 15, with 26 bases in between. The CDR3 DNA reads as TGTGCCAGCAGTTACAAACGGAGGCAGGGAGGAACAAGTTTGTTCTTC. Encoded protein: CASSYKRRQGGTSLFF.

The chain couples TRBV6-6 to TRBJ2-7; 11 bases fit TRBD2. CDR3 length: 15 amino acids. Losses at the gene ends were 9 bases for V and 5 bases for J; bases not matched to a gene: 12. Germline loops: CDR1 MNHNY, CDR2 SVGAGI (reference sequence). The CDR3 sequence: CASTQLAGVKNEQYF. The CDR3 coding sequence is TGTGCCAGTACTCAACTAGCGGGAGTAAAGAACGAGCAGTACTTC.

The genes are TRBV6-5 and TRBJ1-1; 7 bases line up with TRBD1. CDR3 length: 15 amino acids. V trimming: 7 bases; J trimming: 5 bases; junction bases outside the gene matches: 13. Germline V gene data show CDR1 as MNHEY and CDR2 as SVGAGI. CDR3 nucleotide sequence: TGTGCCAGCAATCCCTCGGGACAGTGGGAAACTGAAGCTTTCTTT. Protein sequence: CASNPSGQWETEAFF.

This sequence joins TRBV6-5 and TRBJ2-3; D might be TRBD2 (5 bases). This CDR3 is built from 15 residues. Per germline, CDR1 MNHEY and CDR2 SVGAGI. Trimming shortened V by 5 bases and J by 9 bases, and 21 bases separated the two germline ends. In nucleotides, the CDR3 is TGTGCCAGCAGTCAAGGGCGGATGGGAGCCGACACGCAGTATTTT. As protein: CASSQGRMGADTQYF.

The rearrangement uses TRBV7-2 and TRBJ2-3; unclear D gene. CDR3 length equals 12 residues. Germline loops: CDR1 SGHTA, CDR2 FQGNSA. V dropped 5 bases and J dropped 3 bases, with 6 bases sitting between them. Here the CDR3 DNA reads TGTGCCAGCAGCACCCTTACAGATACGCAGTATTTT. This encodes CASSTLTDTQYF.

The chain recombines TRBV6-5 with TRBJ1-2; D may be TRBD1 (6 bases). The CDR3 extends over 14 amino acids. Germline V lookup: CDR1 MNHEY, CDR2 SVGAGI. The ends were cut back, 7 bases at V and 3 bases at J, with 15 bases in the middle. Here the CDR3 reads CASTQQGPHYGYTF. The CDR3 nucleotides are TGTGCCAGCACCCAACAGGGACCGCACTATGGCTACACCTTC.

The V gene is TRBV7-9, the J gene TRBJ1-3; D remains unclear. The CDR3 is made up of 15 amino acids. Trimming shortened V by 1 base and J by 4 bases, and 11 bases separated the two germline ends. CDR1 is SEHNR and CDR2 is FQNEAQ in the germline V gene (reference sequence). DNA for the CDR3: TGTGCCAGCAGCTTAGGTCGGACGGAAGGAAACACCATATATTTT. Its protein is CASSLGRTEGNTIYF.

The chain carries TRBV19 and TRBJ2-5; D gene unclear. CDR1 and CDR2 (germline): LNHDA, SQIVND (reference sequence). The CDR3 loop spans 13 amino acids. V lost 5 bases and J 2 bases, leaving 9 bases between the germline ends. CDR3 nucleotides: TGTGCCAGTAGTGGGCAGGCTCAAGAGACCCAGTACTTC. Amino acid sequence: CASSGQAQETQYF. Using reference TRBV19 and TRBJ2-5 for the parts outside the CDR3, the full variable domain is DGGITQSPKYLFRKEGQNVTLSCEQNLNHDAMYWYRQDPGQGLRLIYYSQIVNDFQKGDIAEGYSVSREKKESFPLTVTSAQKNPTAFYLCASSGQAQETQYFGPGTRLLVL.

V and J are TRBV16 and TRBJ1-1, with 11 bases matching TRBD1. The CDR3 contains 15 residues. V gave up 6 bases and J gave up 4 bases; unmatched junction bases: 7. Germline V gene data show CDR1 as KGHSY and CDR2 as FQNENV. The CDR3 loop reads CASRGQGALVTEAFF. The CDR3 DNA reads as TGTGCCAGCAGAGGACAGGGGGCTTTAGTCACTGAAGCTTTCTTT.

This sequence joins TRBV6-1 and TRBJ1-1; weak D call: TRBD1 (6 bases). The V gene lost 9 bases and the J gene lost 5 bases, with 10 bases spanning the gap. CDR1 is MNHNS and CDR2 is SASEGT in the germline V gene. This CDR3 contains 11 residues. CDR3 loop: CASTGRTEAFF. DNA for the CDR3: TGTGCCAGTACAGGGAGGACTGAAGCTTTCTTT.

CDR3 in DNA: TGTGCCAGCAGAACCAGGGACAGCCATGGCTACACCTTC. It specifies CASRTRDSHGYTF. The rearrangement links TRBV6-6 to TRBJ1-2; 7 bases agree with TRBD1. CDR3 length: 13 residues. CDR1 is MNHNY, CDR2 SVGAGI, per germline (reference sequence). V shed 6 bases, J shed 6 bases, and the junction held 7 bases outside the gene matches.

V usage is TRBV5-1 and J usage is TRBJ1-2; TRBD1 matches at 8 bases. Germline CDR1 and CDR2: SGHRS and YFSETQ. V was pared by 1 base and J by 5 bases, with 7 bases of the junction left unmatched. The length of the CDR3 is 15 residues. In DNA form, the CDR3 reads TGCGCCAGCAGCTTGCAGCCACAGGGGGGGTATGGCTACACCTTC. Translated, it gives CASSLQPQGGYGYTF.

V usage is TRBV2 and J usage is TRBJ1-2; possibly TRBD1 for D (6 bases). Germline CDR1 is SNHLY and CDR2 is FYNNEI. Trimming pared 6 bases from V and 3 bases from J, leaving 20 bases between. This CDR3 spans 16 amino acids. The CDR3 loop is CASRKGGNAGDYGYTF. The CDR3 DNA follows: TGTGCCAGCAGAAAGGGGGGAAATGCGGGTGACTATGGCTACACCTTC.

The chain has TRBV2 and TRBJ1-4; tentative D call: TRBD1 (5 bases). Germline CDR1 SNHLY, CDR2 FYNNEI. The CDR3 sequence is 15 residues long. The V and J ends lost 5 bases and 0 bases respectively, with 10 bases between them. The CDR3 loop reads CASSRDRATNEKLFF. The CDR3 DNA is TGTGCCAGCAGTAGGGACCGAGCAACTAATGAAAAACTGTTTTTT.

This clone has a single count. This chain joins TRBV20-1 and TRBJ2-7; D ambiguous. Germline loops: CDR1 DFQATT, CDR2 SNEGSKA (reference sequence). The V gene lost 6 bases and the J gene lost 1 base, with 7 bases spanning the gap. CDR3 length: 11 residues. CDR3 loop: CSAPESYEQYF. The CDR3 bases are TGCAGTGCCCCCGAATCCTACGAGCAGTACTTC.

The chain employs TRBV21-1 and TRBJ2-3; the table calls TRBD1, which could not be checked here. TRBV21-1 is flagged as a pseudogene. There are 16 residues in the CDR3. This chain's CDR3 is CASSKDSGPLTDTQYF. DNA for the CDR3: TGTGCCAGCAGCAAAGACTCAGGGCCCCTGACAGATACGCAGTATTTT.

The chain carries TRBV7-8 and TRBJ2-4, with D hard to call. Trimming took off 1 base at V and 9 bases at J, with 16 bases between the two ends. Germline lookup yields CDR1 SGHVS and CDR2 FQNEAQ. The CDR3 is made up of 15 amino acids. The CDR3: CASSLEGGSLAIQYF. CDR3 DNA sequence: TGTGCCAGCAGCTTAGAGGGTGGTAGCTTAGCCATTCAGTACTTC.

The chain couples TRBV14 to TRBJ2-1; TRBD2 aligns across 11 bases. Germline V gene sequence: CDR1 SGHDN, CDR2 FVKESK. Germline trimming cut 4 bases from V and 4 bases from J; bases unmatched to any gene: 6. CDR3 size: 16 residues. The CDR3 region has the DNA TGTGCCAGCAGCCCGGGACTAGCGGTCTATTACAATGAGCAGTTCTTC. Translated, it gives CASSPGLAVYYNEQFF.

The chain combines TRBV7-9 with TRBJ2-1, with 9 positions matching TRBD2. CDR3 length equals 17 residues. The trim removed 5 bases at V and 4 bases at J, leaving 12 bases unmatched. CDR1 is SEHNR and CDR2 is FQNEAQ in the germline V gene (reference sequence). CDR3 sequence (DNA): TGTGCCAGCAGCCCACCCTTCAGACTAGCGGTGTACAATGAGCAGTTCTTC. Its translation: CASSPPFRLAVYNEQFF.

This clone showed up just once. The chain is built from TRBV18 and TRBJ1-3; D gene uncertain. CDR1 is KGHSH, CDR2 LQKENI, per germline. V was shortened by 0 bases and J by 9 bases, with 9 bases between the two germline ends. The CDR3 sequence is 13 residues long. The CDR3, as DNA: TGTGCCAGCTCACCACCTTCAGGTACCACCATATATTTT. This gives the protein CASSPPSGTTIYF.

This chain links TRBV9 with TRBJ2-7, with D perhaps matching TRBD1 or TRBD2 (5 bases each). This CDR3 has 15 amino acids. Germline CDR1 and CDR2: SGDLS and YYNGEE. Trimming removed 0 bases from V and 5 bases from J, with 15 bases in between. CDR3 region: CASSVGGPYSHEQYF. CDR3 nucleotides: TGTGCCAGCAGCGTAGGGGGACCCTATAGCCACGAGCAGTACTTC.

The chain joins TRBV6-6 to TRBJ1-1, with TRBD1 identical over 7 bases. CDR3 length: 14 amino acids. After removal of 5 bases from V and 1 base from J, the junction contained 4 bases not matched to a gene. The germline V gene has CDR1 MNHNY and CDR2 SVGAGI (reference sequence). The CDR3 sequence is CASSRDRGNTEAFF. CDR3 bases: TGTGCCAGCAGTCGGGACAGAGGGAACACTGAAGCTTTCTTT.

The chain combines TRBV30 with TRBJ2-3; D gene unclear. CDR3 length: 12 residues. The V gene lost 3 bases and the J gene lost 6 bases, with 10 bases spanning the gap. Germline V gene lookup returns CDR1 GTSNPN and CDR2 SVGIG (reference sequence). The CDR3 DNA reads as TGTGCCTGGAGGCCCCGTTCGGATACGCAGTATTTT. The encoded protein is CAWRPRSDTQYF.

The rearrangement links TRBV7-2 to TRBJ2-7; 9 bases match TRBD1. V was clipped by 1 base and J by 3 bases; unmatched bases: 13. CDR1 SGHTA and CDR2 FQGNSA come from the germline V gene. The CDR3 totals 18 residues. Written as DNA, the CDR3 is TGTGCCAGCAGCTTAGTCCCGCCGGGACAGGGACAAATCTACGAGCAGTACTTC. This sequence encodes CASSLVPPGQGQIYEQYF.

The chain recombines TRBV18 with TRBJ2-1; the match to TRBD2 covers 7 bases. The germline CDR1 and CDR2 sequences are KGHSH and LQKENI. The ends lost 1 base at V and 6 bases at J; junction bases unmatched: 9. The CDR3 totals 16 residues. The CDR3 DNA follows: TGTGCCAGCTCACCACGGAGTGCGTTAGCGGGCAATGAGCAGTTCTTC. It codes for CASSPRSALAGNEQFF.

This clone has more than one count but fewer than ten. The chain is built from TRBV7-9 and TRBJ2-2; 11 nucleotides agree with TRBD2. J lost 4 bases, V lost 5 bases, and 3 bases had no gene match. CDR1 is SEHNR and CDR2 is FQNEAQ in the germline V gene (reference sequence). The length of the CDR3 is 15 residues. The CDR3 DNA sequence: TGTGCCAGCAGCCTAGGGACTAGCGGCACCGGGGAGCTGTTTTTT. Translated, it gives CASSLGTSGTGELFF.

CDR3 sequence reads: CASSLGSQYSNQPQHF. The CDR3 DNA reads TGTGCCAGCAGCTTAGGCAGCCAATATAGCAATCAGCCCCAGCATTTT. This chain uses TRBV7-2 with TRBJ1-5; D is ambiguous. CDR3 length: 16 amino acids. Trimming removed 1 base from V and 0 bases from J, with 10 bases in between. Germline V CDR1 and CDR2: SGHTA, FQGNSA. The full variable domain, rest sourced from reference TRBV7-2 and TRBJ1-5, is GAGVSQSPSNKVTEKGKDVELRCDPISGHTALYWYRQSLGQGLEFLIYFQGNSAPDKSGLPSDRFSAERTGGSVSTLTIQRTQQEDSAVYLCASSLGSQYSNQPQHFGDGTRLSIL.

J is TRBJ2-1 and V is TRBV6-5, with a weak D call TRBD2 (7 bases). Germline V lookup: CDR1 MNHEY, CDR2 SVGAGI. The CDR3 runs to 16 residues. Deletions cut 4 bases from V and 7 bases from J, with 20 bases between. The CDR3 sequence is CASSSLGAGVGNEQFF. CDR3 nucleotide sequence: TGTGCCAGCAGTTCTCTGGGGGCGGGAGTAGGGAATGAGCAGTTCTTC.